This T cell receptor (beta chain) was recorded in a study of post-analysis software for immune sequencing data (dated by TCRdb to the mid-2010s). Background on the whole study: The recorded disease courses included relapsing-remitting, secondary progressive and progressive-relapsing multiple sclerosis, and some patients had no subtype annotation. The multiple sclerosis patient repertoires were compared with roughly twelve previously published healthy control repertoires from donors aged 6 to 25 years. A subset of samples was prepared in parallel using single-end sample barcoding, then pooled and co-amplified after Illumina adapter ligation.

To demonstrate the VDJtools post-analysis software, the study profiled TCR beta repertoires from the peripheral blood of about a dozen young patients with multiple sclerosis. The patients with multiple sclerosis were children and adolescents between roughly 6 and 17 years of age. CDR1 SGHTA and CDR2 FQGNSA were looked up in the germline V gene. The CDR3 contains 16 residues, cysteine and phenylalanine counted. The kept DNA is CDR3 alone, 48 bases in frame from the first base. At the junction V is shortened by 5 bases and J by 5 bases; bases outside the gene matches: 12. Library generation was performed with PCR. The instrument given in TCRdb is Illumina HiSeq 2500. To reduce PCR and sequencing biases, unique molecular identifiers were incorporated into the TCR beta cDNA libraries. Every 1 to 10 million input T cells yielded roughly 0.5 million cDNA molecules, meaning each molecule approximated one T cell. The patient libraries were prepared and sequenced with the same protocol used for the earlier healthy control dataset. Within a given batch, samples were prepared together, multiplexed and sequenced on the same HiSeq lane. The original pipeline was this. MIGEC handled the raw barcoded reads, throwing out single-read molecular identifier groups before consensus assembly and CDR3 extraction. VDJtools was used for post-analysis of the clonotype tables, with diversity normalized by down-sampling every dataset to the smallest sample size. To correct batch-related cross-sample contamination, repertoire overlap clustering matched CDR3 amino acid sequences but not nucleotide sequences. The raw public data were reprocessed by TCRdb itself: fastp quality trimming at Q25, MiXCR clonotype calling, in-frame beta chains only. Rows matching on CDR3 protein sequence are summarized as one entry with the most common DNA and genes. These V and J calls derive from TCRdb rather than the authors' analysis. The sample profile shows some 240,000 distinct CDR3 sequences; 36% of them were found once. Clones ranked in the top ten supply 4.5% to 5.5% of the sample.

The paper as a whole reports these results and caveats: Direct clustering with F measure showed strong co-clustering of samples prepared in the same batch, prompting a batch-effect correction. The control group was slightly older than the multiple sclerosis patient group. About five TRBV segments, including TRBV5-6, TRBV5-1 and TRBV20-1, were significantly more frequent in patients than controls. Significantly lower normalized Chao1 diversity was found in multiple sclerosis patients than in controls, suggesting substantial peripheral T-cell clonal expansion.

On this clonotype itself: There is no known antigen for this receptor. This could be a read error, since a much larger clone is one nucleotide away.

The TCR comes from a girl under 18 with multiple sclerosis. Sequenced sample: blood. The chain joins TRBV7-2 to TRBJ2-1, and 7 bases in between align with TRBD1. DNA sequence: TGTGCCAGCAGCATCTGGACAGGTCCTTCCCACAATGAGCAGTTCTTC. Translated, it reads CASSIWTGPSHNEQFF.